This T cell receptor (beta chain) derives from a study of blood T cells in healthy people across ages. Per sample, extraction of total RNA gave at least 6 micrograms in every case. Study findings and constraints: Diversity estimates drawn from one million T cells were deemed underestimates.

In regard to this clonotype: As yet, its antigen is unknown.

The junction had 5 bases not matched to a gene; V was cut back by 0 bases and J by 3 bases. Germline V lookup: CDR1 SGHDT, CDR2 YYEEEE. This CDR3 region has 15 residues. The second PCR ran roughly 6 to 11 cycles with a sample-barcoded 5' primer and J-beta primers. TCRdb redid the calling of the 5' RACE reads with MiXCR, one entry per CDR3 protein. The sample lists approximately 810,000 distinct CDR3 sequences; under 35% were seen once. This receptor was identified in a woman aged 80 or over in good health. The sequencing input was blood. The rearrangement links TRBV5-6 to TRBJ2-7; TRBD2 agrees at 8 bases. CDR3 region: CASSLAGLGGYEQYF. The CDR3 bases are TGTGCCAGCAGCTTGGCGGGACTAGGGGGCTACGAGCAGTACTTC.